Each of the 5 T cell receptor beta chains below was sequenced from the same sample in a study of Graves' ophthalmopathy and Graves' hyperthyroidism. As the template, RNA transcripts were used to amplify TCR beta CDR3 regions. First-round RT-PCR employed HTBI primers, with a second-round multiplex PCR after it. Using its own MiXCR run on the multiplex PCR reads, TCRdb lists one record per CDR3 protein. This sample has fewer than 350,000 distinct CDR3 sequences; roughly a sixth occur once, and the top ten carry around an eighth. The specimen sequenced was peripheral blood. These receptors originate from an adult man with Graves' ophthalmopathy.

This clonotype was observed at least ten times. This sequence joins TRBV5-1 and TRBJ2-5; D possibly corresponds to TRBD2 (6 bases). Germline CDR1 and CDR2: SGHRS and YFSETQ. This CDR3 is 14 amino acids long. V was trimmed by 1 base and J by 0 bases, leaving 7 bases between them. CDR3 nucleotide sequence: TGCGCCAGCAGCTTGTGGGGGGACCAAGAGACCCAGTACTTC. Protein: CASSLWGDQETQYF. Looking up the rest from reference TRBV5-1 and TRBJ2-5 gives the full variable domain: KAGVTQTPRYLIKTRGQQVTLSCSPISGHRSVSWYQQTPGQGLQFLFEYFSETQRNKGNFPGRFSGRQFSNSRSEMNVSTLELGDSALYLCASSLWGDQETQYFGPGTRLLVL.

This clonotype was seen many times. V and J are TRBV6-5 and TRBJ1-2; the D is unclear. CDR3 length equals 14 residues. Trimming shortened V by 6 bases and J by 2 bases, and 13 bases separated the two germline ends. Germline CDR1 reads MNHEY; CDR2 reads SVGAGI. The CDR3 sequence is CASRRSRRNYGYTF. The CDR3 coding sequence is TGTGCCAGCAGACGGTCCAGGAGGAACTATGGCTACACCTTC.

The CDR3 region is CATCEYIMGGTENNTEAFF. The CDR3 DNA reads TGTGCCACCTGTGAATATATTATGGGAGGGACAGAAAACAACACTGAAGCTTTCTTT. The J gene is TRBJ1-1, the V gene TRBV25-1; TRBD1 matches at 7 bases. V was clipped by 10 bases and J by 2 bases; unmatched bases: 25. The CDR3 sequence is 19 residues long. Germline V CDR1 and CDR2: MGHDK, SYGVNS.

CDR3 nucleotides: TGTGCCAGCAGGGGTCTCCGTACGCACTCCTACGAGCAGTACTTC. Protein product: CASRGLRTHSYEQYF. The chain links TRBV27 to TRBJ2-7; D not resolved. V was clipped by 6 bases and J by 0 bases, with 15 bases between them. CDR1 is MNHEY, CDR2 SMNVEV, per germline (reference sequence). The CDR3 consists of 15 residues.

This clonotype was found many times. The rearrangement joins TRBV19 to TRBJ2-3, with 8 positions matching TRBD1. The germline gives CDR1 LNHDA, CDR2 SQIVND (reference sequence). CDR3 length equals 14 residues. Trimming at V came to 6 bases and at J to 3 bases, leaving 5 bases not matched to a gene. CDR3 in amino acids: CASRWTGSTDTQYF. Here the CDR3 DNA reads TGTGCCAGTAGATGGACAGGGTCTACAGATACGCAGTATTTT.